This TCR beta chain was found in a study of naive and memory T cell subsets. CDR1 is MNHEY and CDR2 is SVGAGI in the germline V gene. Trimming took 6 bases from V and 1 from J, leaving 12 bases between them. The CDR3 runs to 15 residues. CMV status came from CD4+ IFNgamma after overnight CMV lysate stimulation. CD45RA-CD27- cells were effector memory; CD45RA+CD27- cells were EMRA. An equimolar mix of two oligonucleotides served as the beta constant-region primer for TRBC1 and TRBC2. Ligated cDNA was amplified by four rounds of PCR with nested alpha and beta constant-region primers and SP2. TCRdb redid the calling of the UMI-ligation and nested PCR reads with MiXCR, one entry per CDR3 protein. The table shows 32,000 or so distinct CDR3 sequences, with about an eighth occurring only once. A word on this clonotype: Its specificity is not known.

Overall study findings and caveats: Over 95% of naive TCR sequences appeared only once after error correction, unlike memory subsets.

This chain connects TRBV6-5 to TRBJ2-2; D may be TRBD1 (6 bases). The sequenced sample consisted of effector memory CD4+ T cells from blood. As to subset: effector memory, CD45RA- CD27-. The TCR originated in a human donor in good health. CDR3 in amino acids: CASSPLTGNTGELFF. The DNA for the CDR3 is TGTGCCAGCAGCCCCCTGACAGGGAACACCGGGGAGCTGTTTTTT.